This TCR beta chain was recorded in a study of cytotoxic CD8 clonotypes in ibrutinib-treated CLL. At the level of the study: Investigators reported 25 or so partial and 2 complete responses; after median around 68 months, roughly 15 patients remained remitted and about twelve progressed. Study-wide points: Baseline clonality, higher than in age-matched healthy donors, tracked circulating CD8+ T-cell counts.

Of note for this clone: No antigen is known for it.

Using immunoSEQ multiplex PCR, the repertoire was profiled, and TCRdb retains in-frame clones only, with some absent. The sample lists 110,000 to 150,000 clones; 76% were seen once. The V end lost 10 bases, the J end lost 1 base, and 14 bases lay between the germline ends. CDR1 MDHEN and CDR2 SYDVKM come from the germline V gene. This CDR3 has 14 residues. Specimen: PBMCs, collected after 24 months of ibrutinib treatment. V gene TRBV28 combines with J gene TRBJ1-5, with D perhaps matching TRBD1 (5 bases). The TCR comes from a human donor with chronic lymphocytic leukemia. For the CDR3, the DNA is TGTGCCACCGCCGGGGGTCCCAGCAATCAGCCCCAGCATTTT. Its protein product is CATAGGPSNQPQHF. The whole variable domain, filled in from reference TRBV28 and TRBJ1-5, reads DVKVTQSSRYLVKRTGEKVFLECVQDMDHENMFWYRQDPGLGLRLIYFSYDVKMKEKGDIPEGYSVSREKKERFSLILESASTNQTSMYLCATAGGPSNQPQHFGDGTRLSIL.